This TCR beta chain was recovered during a study of blood T cell repertoires in COVID-19. Study details: Donors in the United States, Italy and Spain gave samples during acute or convalescent COVID-19. From T cells, B-cell-depleted T cells, or PBMCs came the material, which was cDNA or gDNA.

V was pared by 3 bases and J by 5 bases, with 3 bases of the junction left unmatched. CDR3 length: 15 amino acids. Germline assignment: CDR1 KGHSH and CDR2 LQKENI. Original methodology: Scientists estimated how many nucleated cells there were by amplifying reference gene primers. Here immunoSEQ multiplex PCR was the method, and the copy in TCRdb shows in-frame clones only, minus some. Clonal size and the V and J genes are those of that table, whereas D and trimming came from the DNA. The table includes roughly 200,000 clones, 70% to 85% detected once. This clone was picked up a small number of times. V usage is TRBV18 and J usage is TRBJ2-1; TRBD2 matches 11 bases. The TCR comes from a man between 45 and 60 years old who had recovered from COVID-19. Input material: peripheral blood. CDR3 sequence reads: CASSPTSGGNNEQFF. As DNA, the CDR3 is TGTGCCAGCTCACCTACTAGCGGGGGAAACAATGAGCAGTTCTTC.